This T cell receptor (beta chain) was recovered during a study of Ad26.COV2.S vaccination and SARS-CoV-2 variants. V was shortened by 0 bases and J by 6 bases, with 9 bases between the two germline ends. Germline CDR1 and CDR2: SGHRS and YFSETQ. This CDR3 has 14 residues. Documented treatment: about 20 received Ad26.COV2.S at low or high dose, single or two shots; 5 received placebo; per-sample allocation not given. Vaccine and placebo recipients were sampled on day 63 after the first injection. The assay was immunoSEQ multiplex PCR, and TCRdb's table has in-frame clones only and misses some. Altogether roughly 350,000 clones are present, around 87% being singletons, with the ten largest covering approximately 3.6%.

Here the sequenced sample was peripheral blood, taken in a trial of Ad26.COV2.S vaccine versus placebo. This clonotype was sampled from a person between 18 and 65 years old who received the Ad26.COV2.S COVID-19 vaccine or a placebo. The chain uses TRBV5-1 and TRBJ2-2; the D is unclear. The CDR3 DNA reads TGCGCCAGCAGCTTGGCCGGGCCCGCCGGGGAGCTGTTTTTT. It encodes CASSLAGPAGELFF.